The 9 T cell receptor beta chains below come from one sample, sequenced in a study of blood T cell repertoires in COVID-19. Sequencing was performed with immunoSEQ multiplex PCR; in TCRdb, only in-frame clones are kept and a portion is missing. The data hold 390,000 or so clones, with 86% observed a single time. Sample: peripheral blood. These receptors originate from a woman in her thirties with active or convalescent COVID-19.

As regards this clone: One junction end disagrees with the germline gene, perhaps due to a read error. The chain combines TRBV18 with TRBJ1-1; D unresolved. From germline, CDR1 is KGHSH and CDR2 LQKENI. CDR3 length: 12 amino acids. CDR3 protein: CASSPSNSEAFF. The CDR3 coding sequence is TGTGCCAGCTCCCCCTCGAACTCTGAAGCTTTCTTT.

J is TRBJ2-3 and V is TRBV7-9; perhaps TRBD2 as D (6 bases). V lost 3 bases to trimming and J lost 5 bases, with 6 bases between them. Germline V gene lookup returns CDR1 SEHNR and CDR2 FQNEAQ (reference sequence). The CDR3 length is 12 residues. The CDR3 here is CASSLEGDTQYF. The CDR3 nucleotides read TGTGCCAGCAGCTTGGAGGGAGATACGCAGTATTTT.

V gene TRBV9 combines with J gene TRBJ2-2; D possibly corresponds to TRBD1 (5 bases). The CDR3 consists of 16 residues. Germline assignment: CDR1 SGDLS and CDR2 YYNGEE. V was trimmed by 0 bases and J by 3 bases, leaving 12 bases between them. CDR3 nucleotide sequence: TGTGCCAGCAGCGTAGGAAGGGGCTGGGACACCGGGGAGCTGTTTTTT. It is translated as CASSVGRGWDTGELFF.

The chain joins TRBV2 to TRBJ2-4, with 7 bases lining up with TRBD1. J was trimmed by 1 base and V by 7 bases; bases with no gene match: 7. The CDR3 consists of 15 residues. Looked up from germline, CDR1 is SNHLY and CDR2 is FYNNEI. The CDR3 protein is CASKGDRAAKNIQYF. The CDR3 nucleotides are TGTGCCAGCAAGGGAGACAGGGCCGCCAAAAACATTCAGTACTTC.

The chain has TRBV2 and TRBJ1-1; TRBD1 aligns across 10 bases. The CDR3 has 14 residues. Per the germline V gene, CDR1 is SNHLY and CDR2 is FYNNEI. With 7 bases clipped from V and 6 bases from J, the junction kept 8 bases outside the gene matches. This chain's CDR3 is CASNLDRGMPEAFF. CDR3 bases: TGTGCCAGCAACTTGGACAGGGGGATGCCTGAAGCTTTCTTT.

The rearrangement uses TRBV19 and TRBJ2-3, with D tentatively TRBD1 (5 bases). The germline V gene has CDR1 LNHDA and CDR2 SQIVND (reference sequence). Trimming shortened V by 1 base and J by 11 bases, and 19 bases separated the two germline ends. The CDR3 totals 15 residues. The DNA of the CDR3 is TGTGCCAGTAGTATAGCACAGGCAACGACCCAGAAGCAGTATTTT. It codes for CASSIAQATTQKQYF.

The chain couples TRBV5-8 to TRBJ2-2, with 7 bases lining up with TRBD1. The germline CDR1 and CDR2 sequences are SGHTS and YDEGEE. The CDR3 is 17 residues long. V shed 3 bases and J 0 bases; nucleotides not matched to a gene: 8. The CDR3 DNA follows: TGTGCCAGCAGCTCGATACCCGGGACAGCGAACACCGGGGAGCTGTTTTTT. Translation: CASSSIPGTANTGELFF.

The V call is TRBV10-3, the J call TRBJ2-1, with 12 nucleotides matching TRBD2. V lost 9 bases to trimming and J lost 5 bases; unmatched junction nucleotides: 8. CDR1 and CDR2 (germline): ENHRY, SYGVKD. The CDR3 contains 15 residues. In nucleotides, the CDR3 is TGTGCCATGGGGCAGACTAGCGGGAGTCACAATGAGCAGTTCTTC. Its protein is CAMGQTSGSHNEQFF.

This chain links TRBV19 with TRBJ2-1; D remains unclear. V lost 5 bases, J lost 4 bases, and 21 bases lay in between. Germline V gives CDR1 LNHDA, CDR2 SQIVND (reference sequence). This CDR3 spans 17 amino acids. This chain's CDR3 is CASSWSSTSVRYNEQFF. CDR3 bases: TGTGCCAGTAGTTGGTCATCGACCTCGGTGCGGTACAATGAGCAGTTCTTC.